The entry below gives a single T cell receptor beta chain sequence along with its context. The CDR3 is 13 amino acids. V lost 4 bases, J lost 2 bases, and 9 bases lay in between. The V gene's germline CDR1 is KGHSH and CDR2 LQKENI. This specimen comes from a study of blood T cell repertoires in COVID-19. Looking at the study overall: Samples taken during acute and convalescent COVID-19 were collected in the United States, Italy and Spain. PBMCs, B-cell-depleted T cells, or T cells provided the cDNA or gDNA that made up the material.

Per the study methods: Quantification of nucleated cells was approximated via reference gene primer amplification. Sequencing used immunoSEQ multiplex PCR; TCRdb keeps in-frame clones, though not all of them. That table is the source of V, J and clone size, and D and trimming were worked out from the DNA. This sample has about 330,000 clones, with 88% found just once. Sequenced: peripheral blood. The clonotype originates from a woman in her forties or fifties with active or convalescent COVID-19. The rearrangement links TRBV18 to TRBJ2-7; D not resolved. The CDR3 DNA sequence: TGTGCCAGCTCACTGACACAAACCTACGAGCAGTACTTC. Its protein is CASSLTQTYEQYF. The whole variable domain, remainder taken from reference TRBV18 and TRBJ2-7, is NAGVMQNPRHLVRRRGQEARLRCSPMKGHSHVYWYRQLPEEGLKFMVYLQKENIIDESGMPKERFSAEFPKEGPSILRIQQVVRGDSAAYFCASSLTQTYEQYFGPGTRLTVT.